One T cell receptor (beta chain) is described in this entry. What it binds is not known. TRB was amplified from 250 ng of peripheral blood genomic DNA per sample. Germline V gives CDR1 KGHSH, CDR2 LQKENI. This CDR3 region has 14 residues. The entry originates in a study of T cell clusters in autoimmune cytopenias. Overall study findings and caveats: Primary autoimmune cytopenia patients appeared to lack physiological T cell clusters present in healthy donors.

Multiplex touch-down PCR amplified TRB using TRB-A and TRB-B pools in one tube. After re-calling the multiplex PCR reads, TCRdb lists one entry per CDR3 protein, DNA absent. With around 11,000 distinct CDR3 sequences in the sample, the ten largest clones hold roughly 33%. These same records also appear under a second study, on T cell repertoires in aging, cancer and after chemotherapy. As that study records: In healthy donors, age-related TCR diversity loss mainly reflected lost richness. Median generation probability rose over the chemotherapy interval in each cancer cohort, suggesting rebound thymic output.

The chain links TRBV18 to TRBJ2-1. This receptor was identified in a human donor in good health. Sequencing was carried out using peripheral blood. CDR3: CASSPLSSYNEQFF.